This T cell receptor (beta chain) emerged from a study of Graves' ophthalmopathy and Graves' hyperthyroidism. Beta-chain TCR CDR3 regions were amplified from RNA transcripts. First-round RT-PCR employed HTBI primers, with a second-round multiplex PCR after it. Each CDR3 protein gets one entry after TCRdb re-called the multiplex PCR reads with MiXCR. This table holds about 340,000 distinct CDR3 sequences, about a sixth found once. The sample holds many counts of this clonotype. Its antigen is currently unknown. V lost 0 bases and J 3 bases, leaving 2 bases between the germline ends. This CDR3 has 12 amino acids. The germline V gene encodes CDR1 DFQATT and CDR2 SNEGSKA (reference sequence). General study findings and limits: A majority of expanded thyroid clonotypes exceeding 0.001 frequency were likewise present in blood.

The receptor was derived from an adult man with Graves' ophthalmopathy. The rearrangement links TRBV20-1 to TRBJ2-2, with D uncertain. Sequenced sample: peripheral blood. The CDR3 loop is CSARDHTGELFF. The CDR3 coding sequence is TGCAGTGCTAGAGATCACACCGGGGAGCTGTTTTTT.